This T cell receptor (beta chain) was identified in a study of T cells after yellow fever vaccination. At the level of the study: Preparing low-cell-number fractions relied on SMART-Seq v4 Ultra Low Input. Study-level points and caveats: The booster saw the reappearance of most primary-vaccination clones (approximately 96% CD4, 80% to 90% CD8).

The CDR3 length is 14 residues. Per germline, CDR1 WSHSY and CDR2 SAAADI. Trimming took 2 bases from V and 2 from J, leaving 10 bases between them. The 5'RACE template-switching step produced TCR cDNA and added a universal primer site and UMIs. TCRdb reanalysed the 5' RACE reads using MiXCR and keeps one entry per CDR3 protein. The data hold some 250,000 distinct CDR3 sequences, with over 3% observed a single time. The sample holds many counts of this clonotype. Its antigen remains unidentified. This specimen consisted of PBMCs, obtained 15 days after the yellow fever booster vaccination. The chain employs TRBV10-2 and TRBJ2-7; the D is unclear. The TCR was taken from a young man who received the YFV17D yellow fever vaccine. The CDR3 spells CASSERRQPYEQYF. The CDR3 nucleotides are TGCGCCAGCAGTGAGAGGCGGCAACCCTACGAGCAGTACTTC.